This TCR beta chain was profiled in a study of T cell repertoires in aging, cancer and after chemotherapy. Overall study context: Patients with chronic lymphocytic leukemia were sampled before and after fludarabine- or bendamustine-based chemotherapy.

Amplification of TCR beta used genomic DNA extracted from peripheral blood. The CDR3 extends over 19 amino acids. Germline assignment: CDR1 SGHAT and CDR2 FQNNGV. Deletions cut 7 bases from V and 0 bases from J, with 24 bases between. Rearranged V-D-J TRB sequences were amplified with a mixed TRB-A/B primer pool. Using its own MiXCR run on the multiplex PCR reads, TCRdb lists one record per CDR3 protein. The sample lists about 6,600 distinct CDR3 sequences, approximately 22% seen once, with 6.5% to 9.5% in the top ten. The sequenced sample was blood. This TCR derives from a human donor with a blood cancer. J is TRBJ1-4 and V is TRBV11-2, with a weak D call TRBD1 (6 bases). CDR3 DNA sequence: TGTGCCAGCACCCACAGGGTCACTACAAGATTTACAACTAATGAAAAACTGTTTTTT. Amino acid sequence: CASTHRVTTRFTTNEKLFF.